The 22 T cell receptor beta chains in this list originate from one sample, sequenced in a study of cytomegalovirus exposure and HLA in healthy donors. The PCR had 60 Vbeta and 13 Jbeta primers. Some clones are missing from TCRdb's copy, which holds only in-frame ones; the method was immunoSEQ multiplex PCR. Of some 140,000 clones listed, 70% to 85% are singletons. Sequencing was carried out using PBMCs. Receptors originate from a woman between 50 and 59 years old in good health and CMV-seropositive.

This chain connects TRBV18 to TRBJ2-5; no clear D gene. The CDR3 sequence is 13 residues long. The V and J ends lost 3 bases and 4 bases respectively, with 9 bases between them. Per germline, CDR1 KGHSH and CDR2 LQKENI. The chain's CDR3 is CASSPFSRETQYF. The CDR3 DNA is TGTGCCAGCTCACCTTTTTCGCGAGAGACCCAGTACTTC.

This clone turned up a few times. The chain is built from TRBV7-3 and TRBJ2-6; the D gene is possibly TRBD1 (6 bases). CDR3 length equals 17 residues. V was clipped by 5 bases and J by 0 bases, with 14 bases between them. In germline, CDR1 is SGHTA, CDR2 FQGTGA. The CDR3 region has the DNA TGTGCCAGCAGCCCCCAGGGACAAGGCTCTGGGGCCAACGTCCTGACTTTC. Protein sequence: CASSPQGQGSGANVLTF.

This chain connects TRBV5-1 to TRBJ2-3, with 9 bases matching TRBD2. This CDR3 spans 15 amino acids. J lost 8 bases, V lost 1 base, and 8 bases had no gene match. Germline CDR1 and CDR2: SGHRS and YFSETQ. The CDR3 bases are TGCGCCAGCAGCTTGCTCAGCGGGGGGATGCGTACGCAGTATTTT. As protein: CASSLLSGGMRTQYF.

The chain joins TRBV18 to TRBJ2-7; D is perhaps TRBD2 (6 bases). With 3 bases removed from V and 4 bases from J, the gap between germline ends came to 13 bases. This CDR3 comprises 14 residues. CDR1 and CDR2 (germline): KGHSH, LQKENI. The CDR3 region has the DNA TGTGCCAGCTCACCCCTAGCCGGAGGGTACGAGCAGTACTTC. It translates to CASSPLAGGYEQYF.

J is TRBJ2-7 and V is TRBV19; TRBD1 might be the D (6 bases). CDR1 is LNHDA and CDR2 is SQIVND in the germline V gene (reference sequence). The CDR3 spans 15 residues. V was trimmed by 3 bases and J by 1 base, leaving 13 bases between them. The CDR3: CASSIPQRGSYEQYF. The CDR3 DNA reads TGTGCCAGTAGTATCCCCCAGAGGGGGTCCTACGAGCAGTACTTC.

This chain joins TRBV7-8 and TRBJ2-3; D may be TRBD1 (5 bases). V dropped 1 base and J dropped 6 bases, with 14 bases sitting between them. Germline V gene sequence: CDR1 SGHVS, CDR2 FQNEAQ. The CDR3 extends over 15 amino acids. DNA of the CDR3: TGTGCCAGCAGCTTAGGGTCCCAAGGGGTGGATACGCAGTATTTT. The encoded protein is CASSLGSQGVDTQYF.

The V gene is TRBV19, the J gene TRBJ2-2, with 7 bases identical to TRBD1. CDR1 LNHDA and CDR2 SQIVND come from the germline V gene (reference sequence). J was trimmed by 8 bases and V by 6 bases; bases with no gene match: 15. CDR3 length: 16 amino acids. The CDR3, as DNA: TGTGCCAGTAGGAGGACCTGGGACAGAGGAAGAGGGGAGCTGTTTTTT. Its protein is CASRRTWDRGRGELFF.

The chain has TRBV29-1 and TRBJ2-2; 7 bases match TRBD2. This CDR3 spans 13 amino acids. Germline trimming cut 3 bases from V and 6 bases from J; bases unmatched to any gene: 4. CDR1 and CDR2 (germline): SQVTM, ANQGSEA. As DNA, the CDR3 is TGCAGCGTTGAGGGAGGGACCCCCGGGGAGCTGTTTTTT. Translated, it gives CSVEGGTPGELFF.

This clone appeared a few times. V gene TRBV11-2 combines with J gene TRBJ1-2, with a weak D call TRBD1 (5 bases). Trimming pared 3 bases from V and 14 bases from J, leaving 10 bases between. Germline V gene data show CDR1 as SGHAT and CDR2 as FQNNGV. The CDR3 has 10 amino acids. CDR3 DNA: TGTGCCAGCAGCTTGGGACTCCCGACCTTC. This gives the protein CASSLGLPTF.

The V and J genes are TRBV11-2 and TRBJ1-1; D gene uncertain. V was cut by 5 bases and J by 3 bases, with 10 bases left in between. Germline V CDR1 and CDR2: SGHAT, FQNNGV. The CDR3 is 13 amino acids. Written as DNA, the CDR3 is TGTGCCAGCAGCAGGGAGGCGGACACTGAAGCTTTCTTT. This translates into CASSREADTEAFF.

This sequence joins TRBV6-5 and TRBJ1-3; 7 nucleotides match TRBD1. Trimming at V came to 7 bases and at J to 7 bases, leaving 10 bases not matched to a gene. Germline loops: CDR1 MNHEY, CDR2 SVGAGI. The CDR3 sequence is 14 residues long. CDR3 in DNA: TGTGCCAGCACCATAGGGGGCGTCGGGAACACCATATATTTT. Residues: CASTIGGVGNTIYF.

The V call is TRBV4-2, the J call TRBJ1-5; TRBD1 aligns across 9 bases. Germline lookup yields CDR1 LGHNA and CDR2 YNFKEQ. The CDR3 is 16 residues long. V was clipped by 0 bases and J by 1 base; unmatched bases: 1. The CDR3 coding sequence is TGTGCCAGCAGCCAAGACGGGACAGGGAGCAATCAGCCCCAGCATTTT. This translates into CASSQDGTGSNQPQHF.

V and J are TRBV28 and TRBJ1-2; D ambiguous. This CDR3 comprises 12 residues. Looked up from germline, CDR1 is MDHEN and CDR2 is SYDVKM. V gave up 3 bases and J gave up 8 bases, with 10 bases separating them. CDR3 nucleotide sequence: TGTGCCAGCAGTTTCTCCGGGTGGGGCTACACCTTC. Translation gives CASSFSGWGYTF.

The rearrangement uses TRBV9 and TRBJ2-7, with D unresolved. The germline V and J ends were trimmed by 0 bases and 3 bases, with 13 bases remaining between them. This CDR3 has 15 amino acids. Germline V lookup: CDR1 SGDLS, CDR2 YYNGEE. The CDR3 reads CASSVEDTTLYEQYF. CDR3 nucleotides: TGTGCCAGCAGCGTAGAAGACACGACCCTCTACGAGCAGTACTTC.

V usage is TRBV19 and J usage is TRBJ1-2, with D maybe TRBD1 (5 bases). Germline assignment: CDR1 LNHDA and CDR2 SQIVND (reference sequence). This CDR3 region has 15 residues. Between the trimmed V and J ends, which lost 5 bases and 8 bases, there was a span of 21 bases. CDR3: CASSLLRLTPGGYTF. In DNA, the CDR3 is TGTGCCAGTAGTCTATTAAGGCTAACTCCAGGGGGCTACACCTTC.

The table lists this clone with a count of one. The chain recombines TRBV28 with TRBJ2-2, with D unclear. The V and J ends lost 7 bases and 3 bases respectively, with 9 bases between them. From germline, CDR1 is MDHEN and CDR2 SYDVKM. CDR3 size: 13 residues. The CDR3 nucleotides are TGTGCCAGCATCCCCCAGGACACCGGGGAGCTGTTTTTT. Its protein is CASIPQDTGELFF. The complete variable domain, with remaining parts taken from reference TRBV28 and TRBJ2-2, reads DVKVTQSSRYLVKRTGEKVFLECVQDMDHENMFWYRQDPGLGLRLIYFSYDVKMKEKGDIPEGYSVSREKKERFSLILESASTNQTSMYLCASIPQDTGELFFGEGSRLTVL.

The chain is built from TRBV7-2 and TRBJ2-1; 10 nucleotides align to TRBD2. V shed 5 bases and J 1 base; nucleotides not matched to a gene: 5. Germline lookup yields CDR1 SGHTA and CDR2 FQGNSA. The CDR3 runs 16 residues. The CDR3, as DNA: TGTGCCAGCAGCCCAAAGCGGGGGGGATCCTACAATGAGCAGTTCTTC. Translating gives CASSPKRGGSYNEQFF.

The rearrangement uses TRBV5-1 and TRBJ1-4, with 9 bases aligning to TRBD1. With V trimmed by 5 bases and J by 5 bases, 7 bases remained unmatched. The length of the CDR3 is 15 residues. Germline values: CDR1 SGHRS, CDR2 YFSETQ. The chain's CDR3 is CASRYTGTGNEKLFF. For the CDR3, the DNA is TGCGCCAGCAGGTATACCGGGACAGGGAATGAAAAACTGTTTTTT.

V is TRBV5-6 and J is TRBJ2-5; perhaps TRBD1 as D (8 bases). Looked up from germline, CDR1 is SGHDT and CDR2 is YYEEEE. V lost 0 bases to trimming and J lost 6 bases, with 12 bases between them. The CDR3 is 14 residues long. CDR3 amino acids: CASSLDRGGQTQYF. CDR3 nucleotides: TGTGCCAGCAGCTTGGACAGGGGGGGACAGACCCAGTACTTC.

The chain employs TRBV7-8 and TRBJ1-2; weak D call: TRBD1 (5 bases). V lost 6 bases to trimming and J lost 8 bases, with 16 bases between them. Germline V gene sequence: CDR1 SGHVS, CDR2 FQNEAQ. CDR3 length: 13 residues. CDR3 DNA sequence: TGTGCCAGCAGGCTCGGGACTCCCCGGGGCTACACCTTC. Its translation: CASRLGTPRGYTF.

V is TRBV5-3 and J is TRBJ2-2; 10 bases are shared with TRBD1. TRBV5-3 is given ORF status, its function remaining uncertain. The V and J ends lost 0 bases and 5 bases, in that order; junction bases with no gene match: 7. The CDR3 runs to 17 residues. The CDR3 DNA reads TGTGCCAGAAGCTTGGTGGGACAGGGGCCGAGGACCGGGGAGCTGTTTTTT. Translated: CARSLVGQGPRTGELFF.

The rearrangement links TRBV15 to TRBJ1-4, with D uncertain. The CDR3 spans 15 residues. Germline CDR1 is LNHNV and CDR2 is YYDKDF (reference sequence). Trimming left V 0 bases short and J 5 bases short, with 10 bases between. CDR3 bases: TGTGCCACCAGCAGAGACCCACAGCCCAATGAAAAACTGTTTTTT. Translation gives CATSRDPQPNEKLFF.